This TCR beta chain was recorded in a study of shared T cell receptors in the human thymus. TCRdb's copy holds only in-frame clones and misses some; the assay was immunoSEQ multiplex PCR. The table shows under 700,000 clones, with about 80% occurring only once. The CDR3 extends over 17 amino acids. Germline CDR1 and CDR2: SGHTA and FQGTGA. The V segment lost 6 bases and the J segment 5 bases; nucleotides outside the gene matches: 13. The same data also contributed to another study, on human thymus T cells. From that paper: The people who donated were healthy Finnish babies having corrective surgery for congenital heart defects. Resections from corrective heart surgery provided thymus tissue. Biased V and J segment usage appeared in thymus and peripheral blood. What related research reported was that thymic repertoires overlapped highly among unrelated individuals.

The source of this sequence is a boy under two years old with a congenital heart defect. Material for sequencing was thymocytes. The chain couples TRBV7-3 to TRBJ1-1, with 12 bases fitting TRBD1. As DNA, the CDR3 is TGTGCCAGCAGGCCACCGGGACAGGGGGCCAAGTTAACTGAAGCTTTCTTT. This encodes CASRPPGQGAKLTEAFF.